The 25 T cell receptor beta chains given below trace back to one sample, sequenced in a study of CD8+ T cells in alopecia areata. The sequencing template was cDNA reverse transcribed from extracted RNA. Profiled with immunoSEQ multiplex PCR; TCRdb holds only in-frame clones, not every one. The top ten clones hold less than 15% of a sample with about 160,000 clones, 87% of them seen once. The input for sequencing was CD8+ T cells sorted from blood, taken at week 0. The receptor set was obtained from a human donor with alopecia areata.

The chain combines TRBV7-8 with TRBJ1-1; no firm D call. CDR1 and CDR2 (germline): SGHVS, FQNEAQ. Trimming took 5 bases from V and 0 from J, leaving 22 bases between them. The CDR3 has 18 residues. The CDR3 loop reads CASSPRIPFRVLNTEAFF. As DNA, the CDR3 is TGTGCCAGCAGCCCTCGCATCCCGTTTCGCGTCCTGAACACTGAAGCTTTCTTT. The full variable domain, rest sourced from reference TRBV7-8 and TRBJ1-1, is GAGVSQSPRYKVAKRGQDVALRCDPISGHVSLFWYQQALGQGPEFLTYFQNEAQLDKSGLPSDRFFAERPEGSVSTLKIQRTQQEDSAVYLCASSPRIPFRVLNTEAFFGQGTRLTVV.

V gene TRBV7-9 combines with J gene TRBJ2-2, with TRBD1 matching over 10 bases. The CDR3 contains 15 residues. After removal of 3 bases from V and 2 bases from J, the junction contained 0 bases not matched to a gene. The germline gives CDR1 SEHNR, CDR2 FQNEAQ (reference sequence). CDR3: CASSLTGGNTGELFF. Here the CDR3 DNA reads TGTGCCAGCAGCTTGACAGGGGGCAACACCGGGGAGCTGTTTTTT.

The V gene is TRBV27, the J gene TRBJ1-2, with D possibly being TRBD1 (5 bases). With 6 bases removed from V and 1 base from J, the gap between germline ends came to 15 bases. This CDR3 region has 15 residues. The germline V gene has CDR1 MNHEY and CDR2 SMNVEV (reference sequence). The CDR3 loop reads CASRLGLTDNYGYTF. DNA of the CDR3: TGTGCCAGCAGACTGGGACTCACGGATAACTATGGCTACACCTTC.

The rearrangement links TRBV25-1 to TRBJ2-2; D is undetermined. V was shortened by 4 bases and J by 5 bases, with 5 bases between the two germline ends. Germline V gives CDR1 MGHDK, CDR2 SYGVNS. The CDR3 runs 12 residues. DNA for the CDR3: TGTGCCAGCAGTGTCGGGACCGGGGAGCTGTTTTTT. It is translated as CASSVGTGELFF. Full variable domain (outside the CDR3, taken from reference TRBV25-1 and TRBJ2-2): EADIYQTPRYLVIGTGKKITLECSQTMGHDKMYWYQQDPGMELHLIHYSYGVNSTEKGDLSSESTVSRIRTEHFPLTLESARPSHTSQYLCASSVGTGELFFGEGSRLTVL.

The CDR3 nucleotides read TGTGCCAGCAGATGGGGGGCCCCGGGCACCGGGGAGCTGTTTTTT. It codes for CASRWGAPGTGELFF. The chain is built from TRBV7-2 and TRBJ2-2; the D gene could be TRBD1 or TRBD2 (6 bases each). V was cut by 6 bases and J by 4 bases, with 15 bases left in between. The CDR3 totals 15 residues. The germline gives CDR1 SGHTA, CDR2 FQGNSA.

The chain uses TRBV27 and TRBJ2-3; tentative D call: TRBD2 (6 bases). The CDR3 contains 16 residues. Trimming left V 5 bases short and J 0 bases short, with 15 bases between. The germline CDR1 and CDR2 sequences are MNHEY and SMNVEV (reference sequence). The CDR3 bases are TGTGCCAGCAGTCATAACATAGCGGTTAGCACAGATACGCAGTATTTT. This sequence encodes CASSHNIAVSTDTQYF.

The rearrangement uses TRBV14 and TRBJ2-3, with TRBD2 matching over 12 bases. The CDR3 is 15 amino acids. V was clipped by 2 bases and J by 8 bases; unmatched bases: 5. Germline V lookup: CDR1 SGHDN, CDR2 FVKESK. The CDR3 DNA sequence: TGTGCCAGCAGCCAACTAGCGGGGGGGGCCGTTACGCAGTATTTT. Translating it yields CASSQLAGGAVTQYF.

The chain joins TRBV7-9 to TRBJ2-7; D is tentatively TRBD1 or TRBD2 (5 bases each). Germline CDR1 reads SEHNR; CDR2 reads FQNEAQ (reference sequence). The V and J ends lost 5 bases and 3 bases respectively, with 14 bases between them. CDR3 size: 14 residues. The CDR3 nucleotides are TGTGCCAGCAGCGAAACCGGGGCTATCTACGAGCAGTACTTC. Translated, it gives CASSETGAIYEQYF.

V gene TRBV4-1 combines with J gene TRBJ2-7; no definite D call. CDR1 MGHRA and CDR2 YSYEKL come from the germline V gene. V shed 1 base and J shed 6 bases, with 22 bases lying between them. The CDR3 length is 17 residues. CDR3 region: CASSQGVGLESFFEQYF. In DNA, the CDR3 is TGCGCCAGCAGCCAAGGGGTCGGGTTGGAGTCTTTCTTCGAGCAGTACTTC.

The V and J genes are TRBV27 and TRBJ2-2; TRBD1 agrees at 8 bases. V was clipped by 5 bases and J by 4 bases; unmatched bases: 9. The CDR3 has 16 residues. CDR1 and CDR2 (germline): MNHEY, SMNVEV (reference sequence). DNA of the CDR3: TGTGCCAGCAGTATTCAGGGGGCCTTTGGCACCGGGGAGCTGTTTTTT. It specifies CASSIQGAFGTGELFF.

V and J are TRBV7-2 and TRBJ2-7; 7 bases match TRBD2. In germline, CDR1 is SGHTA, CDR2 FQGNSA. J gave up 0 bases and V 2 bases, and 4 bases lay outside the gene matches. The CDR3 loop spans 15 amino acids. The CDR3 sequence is CASSLNGGSSYEQYF. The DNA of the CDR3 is TGTGCCAGCAGCTTAAACGGCGGGAGCTCCTACGAGCAGTACTTC.

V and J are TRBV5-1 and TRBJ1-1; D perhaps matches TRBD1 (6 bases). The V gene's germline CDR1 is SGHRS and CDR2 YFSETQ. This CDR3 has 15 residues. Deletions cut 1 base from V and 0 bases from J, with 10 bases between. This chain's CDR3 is CASSLYGGLNTEAFF. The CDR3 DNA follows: TGCGCCAGCAGCTTGTACGGGGGGCTGAACACTGAAGCTTTCTTT.

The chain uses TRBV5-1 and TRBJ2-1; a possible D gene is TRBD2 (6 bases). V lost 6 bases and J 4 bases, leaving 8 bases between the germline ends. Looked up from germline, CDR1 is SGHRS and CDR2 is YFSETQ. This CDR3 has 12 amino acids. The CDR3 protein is CASTGAYNEQFF. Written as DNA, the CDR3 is TGCGCCAGCACGGGAGCTTACAATGAGCAGTTCTTC.

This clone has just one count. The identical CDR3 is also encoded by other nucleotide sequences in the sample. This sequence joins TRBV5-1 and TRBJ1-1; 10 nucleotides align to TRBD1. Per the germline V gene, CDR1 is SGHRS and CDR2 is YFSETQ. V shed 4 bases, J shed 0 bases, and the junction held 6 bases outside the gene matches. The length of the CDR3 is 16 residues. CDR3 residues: CASSRGTGALNTEAFF. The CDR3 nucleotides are TGCGCCAGCAGCCGCGGGACAGGGGCCCTGAACACTGAAGCTTTCTTT. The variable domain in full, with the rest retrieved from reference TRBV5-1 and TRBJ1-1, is KAGVTQTPRYLIKTRGQQVTLSCSPISGHRSVSWYQQTPGQGLQFLFEYFSETQRNKGNFPGRFSGRQFSNSRSEMNVSTLELGDSALYLCASSRGTGALNTEAFFGQGTRLTVV.

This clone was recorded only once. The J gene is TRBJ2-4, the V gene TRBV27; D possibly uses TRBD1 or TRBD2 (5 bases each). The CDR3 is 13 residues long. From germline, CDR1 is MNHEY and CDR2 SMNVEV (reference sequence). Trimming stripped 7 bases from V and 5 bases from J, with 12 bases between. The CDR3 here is CASIGERENIQYF. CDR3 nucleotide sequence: TGTGCCAGCATAGGGGAGAGGGAAAACATTCAGTACTTC.

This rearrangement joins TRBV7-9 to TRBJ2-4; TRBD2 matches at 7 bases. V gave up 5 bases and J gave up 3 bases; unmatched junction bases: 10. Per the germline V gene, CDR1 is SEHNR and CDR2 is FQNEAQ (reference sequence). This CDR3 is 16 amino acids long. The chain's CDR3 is CASSLPPGGYKNIQYF. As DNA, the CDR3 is TGTGCCAGCAGCCTCCCCCCGGGGGGTTACAAAAACATTCAGTACTTC.

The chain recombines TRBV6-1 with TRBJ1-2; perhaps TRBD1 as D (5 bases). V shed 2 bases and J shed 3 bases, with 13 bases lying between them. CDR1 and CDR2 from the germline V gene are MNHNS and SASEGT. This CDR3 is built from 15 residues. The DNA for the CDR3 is TGTGCCAGCAGTGAAATCAGGGCAGGGCACTATGGCTACACCTTC. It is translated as CASSEIRAGHYGYTF.

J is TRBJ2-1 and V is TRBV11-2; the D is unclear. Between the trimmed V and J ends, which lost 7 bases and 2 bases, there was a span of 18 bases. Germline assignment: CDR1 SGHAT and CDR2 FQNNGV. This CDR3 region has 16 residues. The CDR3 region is CASTERAVIPYNEQFF. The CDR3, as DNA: TGTGCCAGCACCGAAAGGGCAGTCATTCCCTACAATGAGCAGTTCTTC. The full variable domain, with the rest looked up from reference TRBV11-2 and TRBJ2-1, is EAGVAQSPRYKIIEKRQSVAFWCNPISGHATLYWYQQILGQGPKLLIQFQNNGVVDDSQLPKDRFSAERLKGVDSTLKIQPAKLEDSAVYLCASTERAVIPYNEQFFGPGTRLTVL.

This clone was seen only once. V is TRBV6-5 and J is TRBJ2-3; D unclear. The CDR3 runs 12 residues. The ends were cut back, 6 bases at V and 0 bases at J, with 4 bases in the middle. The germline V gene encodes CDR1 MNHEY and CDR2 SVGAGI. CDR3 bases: TGTGCCAGCAGAGGGAGCACAGATACGCAGTATTTT. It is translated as CASRGSTDTQYF.

The CDR3 sequence: CASSLNSGSKNIQYF. The CDR3 DNA reads TGTGCCAGCAGCCTCAACTCCGGGAGCAAAAACATTCAGTACTTC. The chain carries TRBV11-2 and TRBJ2-4, with D perhaps matching TRBD2 (6 bases). Germline CDR1 is SGHAT and CDR2 is FQNNGV. V was clipped by 5 bases and J by 3 bases, with 14 bases between them. CDR3 length equals 15 residues. Full variable domain (remainder filled in from reference TRBV11-2 and TRBJ2-4): EAGVAQSPRYKIIEKRQSVAFWCNPISGHATLYWYQQILGQGPKLLIQFQNNGVVDDSQLPKDRFSAERLKGVDSTLKIQPAKLEDSAVYLCASSLNSGSKNIQYFGAGTRLSVL.

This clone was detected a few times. The CDR3 DNA reads as TGCAGCGTTGATACCAGACCCAATGAGCAGTTCTTC. Protein sequence: CSVDTRPNEQFF. The chain carries TRBV29-1 and TRBJ2-1; D is ambiguous. Germline CDR1 SQVTM, CDR2 ANQGSEA. The V and J ends lost 3 bases and 6 bases respectively, with 9 bases between them. CDR3 length: 12 amino acids.

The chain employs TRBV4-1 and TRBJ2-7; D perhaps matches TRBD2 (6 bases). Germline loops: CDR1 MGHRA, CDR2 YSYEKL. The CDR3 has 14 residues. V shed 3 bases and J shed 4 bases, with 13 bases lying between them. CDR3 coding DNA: TGCGCCAGCAGCCACGAACTTGGAGGGTACGAGCAGTACTTC. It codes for CASSHELGGYEQYF.

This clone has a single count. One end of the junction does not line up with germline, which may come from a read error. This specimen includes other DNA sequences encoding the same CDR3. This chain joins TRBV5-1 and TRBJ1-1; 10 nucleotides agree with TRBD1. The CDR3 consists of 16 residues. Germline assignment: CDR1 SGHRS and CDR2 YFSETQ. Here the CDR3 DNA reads TGCGCCAGCAGCCGCGGGACAGGGGCCCTGAACACCGAAGCTTTCTTT. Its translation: CASSRGTGALNTEAFF.

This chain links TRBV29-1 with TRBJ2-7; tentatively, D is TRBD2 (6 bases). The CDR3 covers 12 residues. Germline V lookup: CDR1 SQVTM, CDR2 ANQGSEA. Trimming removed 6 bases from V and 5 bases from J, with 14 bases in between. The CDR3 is CSVVRGTHEQYF. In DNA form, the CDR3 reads TGCAGCGTAGTCCGGGGGACCCACGAGCAGTACTTC.

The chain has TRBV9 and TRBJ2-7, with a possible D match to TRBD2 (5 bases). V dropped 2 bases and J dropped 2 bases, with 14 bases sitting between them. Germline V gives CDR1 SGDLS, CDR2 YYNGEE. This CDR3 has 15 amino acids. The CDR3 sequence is CASSVGVTSAYEQYF. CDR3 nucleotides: TGTGCCAGCAGCGTCGGGGTTACCTCTGCCTACGAGCAGTACTTC.